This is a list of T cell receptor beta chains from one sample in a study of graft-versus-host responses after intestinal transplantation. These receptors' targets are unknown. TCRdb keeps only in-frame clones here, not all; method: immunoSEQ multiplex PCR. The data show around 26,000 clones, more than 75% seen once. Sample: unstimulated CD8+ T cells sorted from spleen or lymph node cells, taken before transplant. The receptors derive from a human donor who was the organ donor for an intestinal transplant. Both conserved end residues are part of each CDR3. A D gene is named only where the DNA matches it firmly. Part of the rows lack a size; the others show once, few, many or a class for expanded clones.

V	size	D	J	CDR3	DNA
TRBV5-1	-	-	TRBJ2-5	CASSTGSQETQYF	TGCGCCAGCTCCACAGGAAGCCAAGAGACCCAGTACTTC
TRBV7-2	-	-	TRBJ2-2	CASSLGLSTGELFF	TGTGCCAGCAGCTTAGGTTTGAGCACCGGGGAGCTGTTTTTT
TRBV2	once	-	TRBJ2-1	CASSGKRSSYNEQFF	TGTGCCAGCAGTGGGAAGCGGAGCTCCTACAATGAGCAGTTCTTC
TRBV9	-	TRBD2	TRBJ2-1	CASSVGLAGGNEQFF	TGTGCCAGCAGCGTAGGCCTAGCGGGGGGTAATGAGCAGTTCTTC
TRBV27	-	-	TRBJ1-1	CASSLVRELNTEAFF	TGTGCCAGCAGTCTCGTGAGGGAGTTGAACACTGAAGCCTTCTTT
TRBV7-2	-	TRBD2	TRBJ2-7	CASSLVASSGGSSPYEQYF	TGTGCCAGCAGCTTAGTAGCGTCTAGCGGGGGCTCCTCGCCCTACGAGCAGTACTTC
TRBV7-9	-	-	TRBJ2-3	CASSRGGNTQYF	TGTGCCAGCAGCCGAGGGGGGAACACGCAGTATTTT
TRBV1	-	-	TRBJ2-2	CTSSQDQGTPCPNTGELFF	TGCACCAGCAGCCAAGATCAGGGCACCCCATGCCCGAACACCGGGGAGCTGTTTTTT
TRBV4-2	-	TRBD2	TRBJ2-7	CASSSSGSWSEQYF	TGTGCCAGCAGCTCTAGCGGGAGTTGGTCCGAGCAGTACTTC
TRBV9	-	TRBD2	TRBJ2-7	CASSVAAGVLYEQYF	TGTGCCAGCAGCGTAGCTGCGGGAGTTCTATACGAGCAGTACTTC
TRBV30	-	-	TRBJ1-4	CAWSVGEKLFF	TGTGCCTGGAGTGTGGGGGAAAAACTGTTTTTT
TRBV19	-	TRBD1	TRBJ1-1	CASSIAGQGLDTEAFF	TGTGCCAGTAGTATAGCGGGACAGGGGCTGGACACTGAAGCTTTCTTT
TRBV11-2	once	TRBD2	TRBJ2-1	CASSQKGRDEQFF	TGTGCCAGCAGCCAAAAGGGGAGGGATGAGCAGTTCTTC
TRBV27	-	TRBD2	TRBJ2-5	CASSTHSGGAQTQYF	TGTGCCAGCAGCACCCATAGCGGGGGGGCGCAGACCCAGTACTTC
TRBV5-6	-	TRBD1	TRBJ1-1	CASIYRGRNTEAFF	TGTGCCAGCATTTACAGGGGGCGTAACACTGAAGCTTTCTTT
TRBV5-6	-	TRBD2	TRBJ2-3	CASSSSGLAGPVAQYF	TGTGCCAGCAGCAGTTCGGGACTAGCGGGGCCCGTGGCGCAGTATTTT
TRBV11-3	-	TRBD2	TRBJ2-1	CASSWTSGGVLNEQFF	TGTGCCAGCAGCTGGACTAGCGGGGGGGTGCTCAATGAGCAGTTCTTC
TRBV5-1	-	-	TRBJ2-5	CASIPGLHEETQYF	TGCGCCAGCATTCCAGGACTCCACGAAGAGACCCAGTACTTC
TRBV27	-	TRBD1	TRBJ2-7	CASSLARGRSEQYF	TGTGCCAGCAGTTTAGCCAGGGGGCGCTCCGAGCAGTACTTC
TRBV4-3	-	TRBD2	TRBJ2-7	CASSQDGGDYYEQYF	TGCGCCAGCAGCCAAGACGGGGGGGACTACTACGAGCAGTACTTC
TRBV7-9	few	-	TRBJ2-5	CASSDDWTPLGAETQYF	TGTGCCAGCAGCGACGATTGGACCCCCCTAGGGGCAGAGACCCAGTACTTC
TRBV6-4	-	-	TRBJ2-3	CASSDRLSSRYPWWADTQYF	TGTGCCAGCAGTGACCGACTTAGTTCCCGGTACCCCTGGTGGGCAGATACGCAGTATTTT
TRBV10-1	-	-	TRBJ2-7	CARVLGVNVYEQYF	TGCGCCAGGGTACTCGGGGTTAACGTCTACGAGCAGTACTTC
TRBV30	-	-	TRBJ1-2	CAWSFARDYGYTF	TGTGCCTGGAGTTTTGCCAGGGACTATGGCTACACCTTC
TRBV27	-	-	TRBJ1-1	CASRLTANTEAFF	TGTGCCAGCAGATTGACCGCGAACACTGAAGCTTTCTTT
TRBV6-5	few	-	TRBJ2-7	CASSYSALYEQYF	TGTGCCAGCAGTTACTCGGCCCTTTACGAGCAGTACTTC